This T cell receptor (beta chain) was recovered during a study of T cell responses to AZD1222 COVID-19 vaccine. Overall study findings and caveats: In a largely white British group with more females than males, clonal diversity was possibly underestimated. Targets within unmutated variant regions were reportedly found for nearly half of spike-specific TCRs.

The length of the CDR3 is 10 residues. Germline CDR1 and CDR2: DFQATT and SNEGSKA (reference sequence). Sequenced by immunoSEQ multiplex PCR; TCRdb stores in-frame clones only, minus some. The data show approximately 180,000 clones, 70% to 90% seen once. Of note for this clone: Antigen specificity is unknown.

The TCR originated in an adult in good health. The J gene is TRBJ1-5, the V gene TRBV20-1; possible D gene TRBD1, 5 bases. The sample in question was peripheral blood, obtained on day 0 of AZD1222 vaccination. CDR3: CSLGVQPQHF. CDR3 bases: TGCAGCCTGGGGGTTCAGCCCCAGCATTTT.